Below are 13 T cell receptor beta chains sequenced from a single sample in a study of blood T cell repertoires in COVID-19. Clones were read by immunoSEQ multiplex PCR, and TCRdb kept only the in-frame ones, dropping some. The sample carries some 130,000 clones, about 80% recorded once. Sequenced: peripheral blood. Receptors were obtained from a human donor in a cohort sampled during active COVID-19.

This clone was counted at least ten times. CDR3 amino acids: CASSFSDQPQHF. CDR3 DNA: TGTGCCAGCAGCTTCAGTGATCAGCCCCAGCATTTT. The V and J genes are TRBV7-2 and TRBJ1-5; unclear D gene. Per the germline V gene, CDR1 is SGHTA and CDR2 is FQGNSA. V lost 3 bases, J lost 5 bases, and 5 bases lay in between. CDR3 length: 12 residues.

This sequence joins TRBV5-4 and TRBJ2-1; 8 bases line up with TRBD1. V trimming: 4 bases; J trimming: 5 bases; junction bases outside the gene matches: 8. The CDR3 has 15 residues. The germline V gene has CDR1 SGHNT and CDR2 YYREEE (reference sequence). CDR3 sequence: CASSLSPGQDNEQFF. CDR3 bases: TGTGCCAGCAGCCTTTCGCCGGGACAGGACAATGAGCAGTTCTTC.

The chain carries TRBV7-9 and TRBJ1-1; 9 nucleotides align to TRBD1. The V gene's germline CDR1 is SEHNR and CDR2 FQNEAQ (reference sequence). CDR3 length: 15 amino acids. V shed 1 base and J 1 base; nucleotides not matched to a gene: 1. The CDR3 nucleotides read TGTGCCAGCAGCTTAGGGACAGGGGAGAACACTGAAGCTTTCTTT. Translating gives CASSLGTGENTEAFF.

The rearrangement links TRBV29-1 to TRBJ2-2; 8 bases are shared with TRBD1. Germline values: CDR1 SQVTM, CDR2 ANQGSEA. V lost 7 bases and J lost 4; bases outside the gene matches: 5. This CDR3 is built from 13 residues. The CDR3 region is CSGRQGSTGELFF. The CDR3 DNA reads TGCAGCGGACGACAGGGGAGCACCGGGGAGCTGTTTTTT.

This sequence joins TRBV7-2 and TRBJ1-2; 9 positions agree with TRBD1. This CDR3 region has 14 residues. Germline-derived CDR1 and CDR2 are SGHTA and FQGNSA. The trim removed 5 bases at V and 6 bases at J, leaving 7 bases unmatched. Here the CDR3 reads CASSPGTGRDGYTF. The CDR3 nucleotides read TGTGCCAGCAGCCCCGGGACAGGGAGGGATGGCTACACCTTC.

V and J are TRBV19 and TRBJ1-1, with D possibly being TRBD1 (5 bases). The CDR3 has 15 amino acids. The ends were cut back, 4 bases at V and 5 bases at J, with 17 bases in the middle. Germline V gene lookup returns CDR1 LNHDA and CDR2 SQIVND (reference sequence). The chain's CDR3 is CASSTGGGFRTEAFF. CDR3 coding DNA: TGTGCCAGTAGTACCGGGGGGGGATTTAGGACTGAAGCTTTCTTT.

This rearrangement joins TRBV6-4 to TRBJ2-1; TRBD1 matches at 10 bases. Germline V gene data show CDR1 as MRHNA and CDR2 as SNTAGT. This CDR3 spans 13 amino acids. CDR3 region: CVSPGQGYNEQFF. CDR3 sequence (DNA): TGTGTCTCCCCGGGACAGGGGTACAATGAGCAGTTCTTC.

The chain recombines TRBV7-2 with TRBJ2-1, with TRBD2 matching over 9 bases. Germline CDR1 reads SGHTA; CDR2 reads FQGNSA. Losses at the gene ends were 0 bases for V and 3 bases for J; bases not matched to a gene: 0. The CDR3 contains 15 residues. Here the CDR3 reads CASSLASGGYNEQFF. The CDR3 DNA is TGTGCCAGCAGCTTAGCTAGCGGGGGCTACAATGAGCAGTTCTTC.

V is TRBV21-1 and J is TRBJ2-5; whether TRBD2, the table's D call, matches the DNA was not checked. TRBV21-1 corresponds to a pseudogene. CDR3 length: 16 amino acids. The CDR3 DNA reads as TGTGCCAGCAGAGCAGCCGAGCGGGAGTGCTTGGAGACCCAGTACTTC. Translating it yields CASRAAERECLETQYF.

The chain couples TRBV27 to TRBJ2-5, with 7 bases matching TRBD1. This CDR3 comprises 15 residues. Germline loops: CDR1 MNHEY, CDR2 SMNVEV (reference sequence). V gave up 5 bases and J gave up 0 bases; unmatched junction bases: 6. DNA of the CDR3: TGTGCCAGCAGTCCCAGAGGGACAGACCAAGAGACCCAGTACTTC. It translates to CASSPRGTDQETQYF.

The chain uses TRBV5-5 and TRBJ1-1; 7 bases match TRBD1. The CDR3 runs 13 residues. Unmatched junction bases numbered 2, after V lost 5 bases and J lost 1 base. Per germline, CDR1 SGHKS and CDR2 YYEKEE (reference sequence). In DNA, the CDR3 is TGTGCCAGCAGACGACAGGGGAACACTGAAGCTTTCTTT. Translation gives CASRRQGNTEAFF.

The chain has TRBV6-6 and TRBJ2-5, with TRBD1 matching over 10 bases. V was clipped by 5 bases and J by 6 bases; unmatched bases: 6. The germline V gene encodes CDR1 MNHNY and CDR2 SVGAGI (reference sequence). The CDR3 has 14 amino acids. In DNA form, the CDR3 reads TGTGCCAGCAGTCGTCCGGGACAGGGGCAGACCCAGTACTTC. This sequence encodes CASSRPGQGQTQYF.

This chain connects TRBV19 to TRBJ1-1, with 7 nucleotides matching TRBD1. The CDR3 is 14 residues long. V lost 5 bases to trimming and J lost 1 base; unmatched junction nucleotides: 4. Germline V gene data show CDR1 as LNHDA and CDR2 as SQIVND (reference sequence). The chain's CDR3 is CASSEDRWNTEAFF. DNA for the CDR3: TGTGCCAGTAGTGAGGACAGGTGGAACACTGAAGCTTTCTTT.